These 25 T cell receptor beta chains came from one sample sequenced in a study of blood T cell repertoires in COVID-19. Sequencing was performed with immunoSEQ multiplex PCR; in TCRdb, only in-frame clones are kept and a portion is missing. Among 120,000 or so clones listed, 65% to 85% were seen once. Specimen: PBMCs or T cells enriched from blood (not recorded which). The receptors here all came from a woman aged 30 to 39 who had recovered from COVID-19.

The V and J genes are TRBV3-1 (or the pseudogene TRBV3-2) and TRBJ1-1; 7 bases are a match to TRBD1. Germline CDR1 LGHDT, CDR2 YNNKEL (reference sequence). Germline trimming cut 4 bases from V and 3 bases from J; bases unmatched to any gene: 11. The CDR3 has 16 residues. The CDR3 nucleotides are TGTGCCAGCAGCCCCCTCCAGGGGGTAAGGGACACTGAAGCTTTCTTT. This gives the protein CASSPLQGVRDTEAFF.

This clone has ten or more counts. CDR3 sequence: CASSDRDRGFANTIYF. CDR3 bases: TGTGCCAGCAGCGACCGGGACAGGGGTTTTGCGAACACCATATATTTT. The chain uses TRBV11-2 and TRBJ1-3; TRBD1 matches at 10 bases. Trimming took 5 bases from V and 7 from J; bases not matched to a gene: 11. This CDR3 has 16 residues. In germline, CDR1 is SGHAT, CDR2 FQNNGV.

The chain combines TRBV23-1 with TRBJ2-2; TRBD1 might be the D (6 bases). TRBV23-1 has ORF status, its function being uncertain. The CDR3 length is 16 residues. V dropped 1 base and J dropped 4 bases, with 13 bases sitting between them. CDR3 sequence: CASSQFGTCFTGELFF. The CDR3 bases are TGCGCCAGCAGTCAATTCGGGACATGTTTCACCGGGGAGCTGTTTTTT.

The chain recombines TRBV5-1 with TRBJ2-5; perhaps TRBD2 as D (5 bases). The CDR3 runs 14 residues. In germline, CDR1 is SGHRS, CDR2 YFSETQ. V was shortened by 4 bases and J by 5 bases, with 15 bases between the two germline ends. Here the CDR3 DNA reads TGCGCCAGCAGCCCTGGTCGGGGTTGGGAGACCCAGTACTTC. Amino acids: CASSPGRGWETQYF.

Regarding this clone: The junction differs from germline at one of its ends, possibly a read error. CDR3 DNA: TGTGCCAGCAGTGATGGGGGGACGGGAGGGATTCAAGGGTTT. Translating it yields CASSDGGTGGIQGF. The chain carries TRBV25-1 and TRBJ2-3, with TRBD2 identical over 8 bases. CDR1 and CDR2 from the germline V gene are MGHDK and SYGVNS. The CDR3 is 14 amino acids.

V gene TRBV7-2 combines with J gene TRBJ2-7, with a possible D match to TRBD2 (6 bases). Per the germline V gene, CDR1 is SGHTA and CDR2 is FQGNSA. Trimming pared 1 base from V and 3 bases from J, leaving 13 bases between. The CDR3 covers 15 residues. The CDR3 is CASSLEAGPYYEQYF. The CDR3 nucleotides are TGTGCCAGCAGCTTAGAAGCGGGCCCTTACTACGAGCAGTACTTC.

The rearrangement uses TRBV7-2 and TRBJ2-3; TRBD1 aligns across 7 bases. The CDR3 runs 15 residues. V was clipped by 1 base and J by 2 bases; unmatched bases: 3. In germline, CDR1 is SGHTA, CDR2 FQGNSA. DNA of the CDR3: TGTGCCAGCAGCTTAGGACAGGGTCACACAGATACGCAGTATTTT. Its protein is CASSLGQGHTDTQYF. Combining the CDR3 with reference TRBV7-2 and TRBJ2-3 gives the whole variable domain GAGVSQSPSNKVTEKGKDVELRCDPISGHTALYWYRQSLGQGLEFLIYFQGNSAPDKSGLPSDRFSAERTGGSVSTLTIQRTQQEDSAVYLCASSLGQGHTDTQYFGPGTRLTVL.

V usage is TRBV27 and J usage is TRBJ2-6; 8 bases line up with TRBD1. Trimming cost V 5 bases and J 0 bases; bases outside gene matches: 6. Germline values: CDR1 MNHEY, CDR2 SMNVEV (reference sequence). The CDR3 runs 17 residues. CDR3 sequence: CASSQGQAHSGANVLTF. CDR3 DNA: TGTGCCAGCAGTCAGGGACAGGCTCACTCTGGGGCCAACGTCCTGACTTTC.

This clone was detected once. The rearrangement joins TRBV3-1 (or the pseudogene TRBV3-2) to TRBJ1-2; TRBD1 matches at 7 bases. Trimming removed 2 bases from V and 4 bases from J; junction bases left unmatched: 7. Germline loops: CDR1 LGHDT, CDR2 YNNKEL (reference sequence). The CDR3 spans 15 residues. The DNA for the CDR3 is TGTGCCAGCAGCCAATTCGGACAGGAGATCTATGGCTACACCTTC. Residues: CASSQFGQEIYGYTF.

V gene TRBV4-1 combines with J gene TRBJ1-1; TRBD1 aligns across 8 bases. This CDR3 comprises 20 residues. V dropped 0 bases and J dropped 1; count of bases not matched to a gene: 16. Germline CDR1 and CDR2: MGHRA and YSYEKL. CDR3 sequence (DNA): TGCGCCAGCAGCCAAGAAGGAGATACAGGGGGAATCCTATCGAACACTGAAGCTTTCTTT. Its translation: CASSQEGDTGGILSNTEAFF.

The V gene is TRBV5-1, the J gene TRBJ1-1; 11 nucleotides agree with TRBD1. The germline V gene encodes CDR1 SGHRS and CDR2 YFSETQ. The length of the CDR3 is 15 residues. Trimming removed 4 bases from V and 5 bases from J; junction bases left unmatched: 7. The CDR3 DNA follows: TGCGCCAGCAGCCGGGGACAGGGGGAATTGACTGAAGCTTTCTTT. This gives the protein CASSRGQGELTEAFF. The whole variable domain, remainder taken from reference TRBV5-1 and TRBJ1-1, is KAGVTQTPRYLIKTRGQQVTLSCSPISGHRSVSWYQQTPGQGLQFLFEYFSETQRNKGNFPGRFSGRQFSNSRSEMNVSTLELGDSALYLCASSRGQGELTEAFFGQGTRLTVV.

The chain links TRBV5-4 to TRBJ2-3; D is unclear. From germline, CDR1 is SGHNT and CDR2 YYREEE (reference sequence). Trimming pared 2 bases from V and 1 base from J, leaving 5 bases between. There are 13 residues in the CDR3. CDR3 nucleotide sequence: TGTGCCAGCAGCTTCAGTGGCACAGATACGCAGTATTTT. It encodes CASSFSGTDTQYF.

The V call is TRBV7-2, the J call TRBJ2-1; maybe TRBD2 (6 bases). The CDR3 is 12 residues long. Deletions cut 5 bases from V and 7 bases from J, with 9 bases between. Germline assignment: CDR1 SGHTA and CDR2 FQGNSA. The CDR3 DNA sequence: TGTGCCAGCAGCGGGACTTATAATGAGCAGTTCTTC. It encodes CASSGTYNEQFF.

The rearrangement joins TRBV19 to TRBJ2-3; possibly TRBD1 for D (6 bases). V lost 1 base, J lost 1 base, and 9 bases lay in between. Germline V gene data show CDR1 as LNHDA and CDR2 as SQIVND (reference sequence). This CDR3 spans 15 amino acids. CDR3 DNA: TGTGCCAGTAGTATAGGGCCAGGGGGCACAGATACGCAGTATTTT. This translates into CASSIGPGGTDTQYF.

The chain carries TRBV6-1 and TRBJ2-6; D remains ambiguous. The CDR3 runs 15 residues. Germline CDR1 reads MNHNS; CDR2 reads SASEGT. Trimming shortened V by 1 base and J by 0 bases, and 4 bases separated the two germline ends. The CDR3 sequence: CASSEDSSGANVLTF. The CDR3 nucleotides are TGTGCCAGCAGTGAAGACAGCTCTGGGGCCAACGTCCTGACTTTC.

This clone was counted a single time. CDR3: CASSQETGRNTEAFF. CDR3 coding DNA: TGCGCCAGCAGCCAAGAGACAGGGAGGAACACTGAAGCTTTCTTT. The chain combines TRBV4-3 with TRBJ1-1; 7 positions match TRBD1. The ends lost 0 bases at V and 1 base at J; junction bases unmatched: 2. This CDR3 has 15 amino acids. Looked up from germline, CDR1 is LGHNA and CDR2 is YSLEER.

This rearrangement joins TRBV18 to TRBJ2-3; perhaps TRBD1 as D (6 bases). The CDR3 is 13 residues long. Germline V lookup: CDR1 KGHSH, CDR2 LQKENI. Deletions cut 4 bases from V and 4 bases from J, with 9 bases between. The CDR3 nucleotides are TGTGCCAGCTCACGGGGACACGCAGATACGCAGTATTTT. This translates into CASSRGHADTQYF.

This chain links TRBV29-1 with TRBJ1-1, with D uncertain. Trimming left V 3 bases short and J 0 bases short, with 8 bases between. CDR1 SQVTM and CDR2 ANQGSEA come from the germline V gene. There are 13 residues in the CDR3. Here the CDR3 reads CSVEVQMNTEAFF. The DNA for the CDR3 is TGCAGCGTTGAGGTCCAGATGAACACTGAAGCTTTCTTT. Combining the CDR3 with reference TRBV29-1 and TRBJ1-1 gives the whole variable domain SAVISQKPSRDICQRGTSLTIQCQVDSQVTMMFWYRQQPGQSLTLIATANQGSEATYESGFVIDKFPISRPNLTFSTLTVSNMSPEDSSIYLCSVEVQMNTEAFFGQGTRLTVV.

The chain has TRBV5-5 and TRBJ2-4, with D possibly matching TRBD1 (5 bases). The CDR3 runs 14 residues. Between the trimmed V and J ends, which lost 1 base and 8 bases, there was a span of 13 bases. The germline V gene encodes CDR1 SGHKS and CDR2 YYEKEE (reference sequence). CDR3 bases: TGTGCCAGCAGCTTGTCACAGGTGGTGGACATTCAGTACTTC. This gives the protein CASSLSQVVDIQYF.

The chain couples TRBV13 to TRBJ1-3, with TRBD1 as a possible D gene (5 bases). V lost 2 bases and J 2 bases, leaving 10 bases between the germline ends. This CDR3 comprises 15 residues. The germline V gene has CDR1 PRHDT and CDR2 FYEKMQ (reference sequence). The CDR3 here is CASSLTVGPGNTIYF. DNA for the CDR3: TGTGCCAGCAGCTTAACCGTGGGGCCTGGAAACACCATATATTTT. The variable domain in full, completed from reference TRBV13 and TRBJ1-3, reads AAGVIQSPRHLIKEKRETATLKCYPIPRHDTVYWYQQGPGQDPQFLISFYEKMQSDKGSIPDRFSAQQFSDYHSELNMSSLELGDSALYFCASSLTVGPGNTIYFGEGSWLTVV.

V and J are TRBV7-9 and TRBJ1-6; D is possibly TRBD1 (5 bases). Trimming took 0 bases from V and 10 from J, leaving 13 bases between them. The CDR3 length is 15 residues. Germline CDR1 SEHNR, CDR2 FQNEAQ (reference sequence). The CDR3 sequence: CASSLAVGGGSPLHF. As DNA, the CDR3 is TGTGCCAGCAGCTTAGCGGTGGGGGGGGGATCACCCCTCCACTTT.

The V and J genes are TRBV4-3 and TRBJ2-7; D remains unclear. V lost 0 bases to trimming and J lost 2 bases, with 11 bases between them. The CDR3 has 15 amino acids. Germline-derived CDR1 and CDR2 are LGHNA and YSLEER. The chain's CDR3 is CASSQEWWATYEQYF. CDR3 sequence (DNA): TGCGCCAGCAGCCAAGAGTGGTGGGCAACCTACGAGCAGTACTTC.

This clone has a single count. The gene calls are TRBV9 and TRBJ2-3; 12 bases align to TRBD2. The CDR3 has 17 amino acids. V shed 3 bases, J shed 5 bases, and the junction held 10 bases outside the gene matches. Germline CDR1 SGDLS, CDR2 YYNGEE. The CDR3 reads CASSENLAGGPGDTQYF. The DNA of the CDR3 is TGTGCCAGCAGCGAAAACCTAGCGGGAGGGCCCGGAGATACGCAGTATTTT.

This chain joins TRBV5-1 and TRBJ2-2; 7 bases are shared with TRBD1. CDR3 size: 16 residues. V dropped 3 bases and J dropped 1; count of bases not matched to a gene: 6. Germline-derived CDR1 and CDR2 are SGHRS and YFSETQ. CDR3 protein: CASSSVQGMNTGELFF. The CDR3 DNA follows: TGCGCCAGCAGCTCTGTACAGGGGATGAACACCGGGGAGCTGTTTTTT. Supplemented by reference TRBV5-1 and TRBJ2-2, the full variable domain reads KAGVTQTPRYLIKTRGQQVTLSCSPISGHRSVSWYQQTPGQGLQFLFEYFSETQRNKGNFPGRFSGRQFSNSRSEMNVSTLELGDSALYLCASSSVQGMNTGELFFGEGSRLTVL.

The chain carries TRBV2 and TRBJ2-2; TRBD2 matches 11 bases. CDR1 and CDR2 from the germline V gene are SNHLY and FYNNEI. V dropped 3 bases and J dropped 5; count of bases not matched to a gene: 2. The CDR3 has 15 amino acids. CDR3 sequence reads: CASSDLAGGTGELFF. As DNA, the CDR3 is TGTGCCAGCAGTGACTTAGCGGGAGGGACCGGGGAGCTGTTTTTT.